This TCR beta chain originates from a study of cytomegalovirus exposure and HLA in healthy donors. Study-level background: Genetic ancestry analysis placed over 75% of the 398 donors that were genotyped in the Caucasian-associated cluster.

While unrecorded immune exposures were likely, the donors were nominally healthy when sampled. It was with 60 Vbeta and 13 Jbeta primers that the PCR ran. Measured with immunoSEQ multiplex PCR; TCRdb has only the in-frame clones, and not every one. The sample shows around 150,000 clones, 60% to 80% of them seen only once. Study conclusions and caveats: What a later analysis reportedly showed was that an Asian-associated ancestry cluster had fewer N-insertions than the roughly 670-donor mean.

Germline-derived CDR1 and CDR2 are MGHRA and YSYEKL. Trimming took off 3 bases at V and 7 bases at J, with 9 bases between the two ends. This CDR3 spans 13 amino acids. This clone was recorded only once. Its antigen is unidentified. The sequenced material came from PBMCs. The chain employs TRBV4-1 and TRBJ1-4; tentative D call: TRBD1 (5 bases). The clonotype was recovered from a man in his fifties or sixties in good health and CMV-seropositive. CDR3 in amino acids: CASSHDRSEKLFF. The CDR3 bases are TGCGCCAGCAGCCATGACAGATCTGAAAAACTGTTTTTT.